Sequencing of this T cell receptor (beta chain) was carried out in a study of CD4 T cells in relation to SARS-CoV-2 and coronaviruses (dated by TCRdb to 2020 to 2023). A note on the overall study: In the ViraFEST assay, PBMCs were cultured with antigen for approximately 11 days, after which TCR beta CDR3s were sequenced to identify antigen-specific clonal expansions. An HIV-1 Nef peptide pool or a culture without peptide was used as the negative reference condition. HLA restriction was mapped for shared crossreactive spike epitopes using patient-derived lymphoblastoid cell lines. The study assessed, at the TCR clonotype level, memory CD4+ T cell crossreactivity between SARS-CoV-2 and common cold coronavirus spike proteins. Samples from a few pre-COVID donors and the naive versus memory experiments were sequenced with the Adaptive Biotechnologies TCR-sequencing kit; other data were Illumina-based. A different, Illumina-based TCR-beta assay was used to sequence expansion assays from other donors in the study.

The V and J ends are trimmed by 2 bases and 5 bases, leaving 11 bases between them. CDR1 is given as GTSNPN and CDR2 as SVGIG, both from the germline V gene (reference sequence). Including cysteine and phenylalanine, the CDR3 has 13 amino acids. The only DNA kept is the CDR3, 39 bases in frame from the first base. Study-level results and caveats: Crossreactive clones showed significantly weaker SARS-CoV-2-driven expansion than monoreactive clones, consistent with antigenic imprinting. Memory CD4+ clonotypes crossrecognizing SARS-CoV-2 and at least one common cold coronavirus spike were found in 60% to 75% of donors. Because the crossreactivity analysis focused on spike protein, crossreactivity against other viral proteins was not assessed. The study was limited by small numbers of patients and tested TCRs. Because no donor provided both pre-pandemic and post-infection samples, tracing the source of pre-existing responses was limited.

This clone was found a few times. Its binding antigen is unknown. No per-base quality is available; no much larger clone lies one base away. CD4+ T cells from unexposed donors were collected before the COVID-19 pandemic (2011-2018). After 10 to 11 days of culture, CD4+ T cells were isolated with the EasySep CD4+ T cell isolation kit. As far as cell numbers permitted, CD4+ T cells from unexposed donors were tested for reactivity against SARS-CoV-2 S and N as well as four spike pools from common cold coronaviruses. Around 1.9 million PBMCs per well were cultured in IMDM with around 5% human AB serum and approximately 10 IU/ml IL-2. Half of the culture medium was replaced with fresh IL-2-containing medium on days 3 and 7. In general, every peptide culture condition was set up in three replicate wells. Leukapheresis product for the unexposed donors was purchased commercially. Ficoll-Paque PLUS gradient centrifugation was used to isolate PBMCs from either whole blood or leukapheresis product. PBMCs were either cryopreserved at -140 degrees C or used fresh in the expansion assay. The QIAamp Micro DNA Kit was used to extract genomic DNA from the CD4+ T cells.

Receptors were amplified or captured by the immunoSEQ multiplex PCR assay. The original pipeline was this. During preprocessing, nonproductive sequences were removed, as were CDR3s that did not start with C, did not end with F or W, or were shorter than 7 amino acids. Antigen-specific clonotypes were called with the MANAFEST web app on the basis of expansion relative to the reference and to other culture wells. A clone was considered positive if the clone showed significant expansion compared with the reference culture in 2 of 3 replicate wells at an FDR below 0.05. Positive clones also required significant expansion versus all other tandem wells and an odds ratio above 5. Pairwise Levenshtein distance, computed with the stringdist R package after three terminal residues were trimmed from each end, was used as the measure of CDR3 homology. The immuneACCESS repertoire file appears here via TCRdb, limited to in-frame rearrangements. These files lack a portion of the clones; in checked studies, under half of the deficit traces to unresolved V genes, and the cause of the others is not known. From that table come the V and J calls and clone size; the DNA was used to work out D and trimming. This sample is represented by about 20,000 clones; about 74% of them were singletons. Clones ranked in the top ten supply approximately 30% of the sample.

Input material: CD4+ T cells from PBMCs, cultured in vitro. The receptor chain draws on TRBV30 and TRBJ2-3; no D gene can be assigned with confidence. The source is a human donor in good health. The DNA reads TGTGCCTGGAGTCCTAACACGGTAGATACGCAGTATTTT. It encodes CAWSPNTVDTQYF.